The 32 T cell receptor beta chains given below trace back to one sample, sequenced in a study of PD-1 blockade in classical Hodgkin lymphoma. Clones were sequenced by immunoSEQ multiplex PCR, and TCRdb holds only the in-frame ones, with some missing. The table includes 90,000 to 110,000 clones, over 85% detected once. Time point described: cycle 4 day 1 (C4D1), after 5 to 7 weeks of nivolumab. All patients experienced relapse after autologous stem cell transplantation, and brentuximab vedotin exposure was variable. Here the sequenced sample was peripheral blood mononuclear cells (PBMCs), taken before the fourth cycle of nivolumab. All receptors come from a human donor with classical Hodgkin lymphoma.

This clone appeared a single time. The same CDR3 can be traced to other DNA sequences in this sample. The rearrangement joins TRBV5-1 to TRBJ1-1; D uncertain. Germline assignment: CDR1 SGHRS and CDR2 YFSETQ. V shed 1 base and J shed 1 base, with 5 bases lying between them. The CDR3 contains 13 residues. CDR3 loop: CASSLSRNTEAFF. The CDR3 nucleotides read TGCGCCAGCAGCTTGTCGAGGAACACTGAAGCTTTCTTT. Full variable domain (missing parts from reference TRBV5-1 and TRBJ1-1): KAGVTQTPRYLIKTRGQQVTLSCSPISGHRSVSWYQQTPGQGLQFLFEYFSETQRNKGNFPGRFSGRQFSNSRSEMNVSTLELGDSALYLCASSLSRNTEAFFGQGTRLTVV.

The CDR3 sequence is CASTFWTGSGSYGYTF. The CDR3 DNA reads as TGTGCCAGCACCTTCTGGACAGGGAGCGGAAGCTATGGCTACACCTTC. V usage is TRBV28 and J usage is TRBJ1-2; 8 bases are shared with TRBD1. The germline gives CDR1 MDHEN, CDR2 SYDVKM. Trimming took 7 bases from V and 4 from J; bases not matched to a gene: 14. The CDR3 totals 16 residues.

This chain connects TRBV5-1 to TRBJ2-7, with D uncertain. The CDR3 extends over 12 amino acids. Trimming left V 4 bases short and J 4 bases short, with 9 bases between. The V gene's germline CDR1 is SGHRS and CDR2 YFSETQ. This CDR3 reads CASSREPYEQYF. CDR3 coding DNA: TGCGCCAGCAGCCGAGAACCTTACGAGCAGTACTTC.

The CDR3 sequence is CASRNDLSGANVLTF. The CDR3 coding sequence is TGTGCCAGCAGAAACGACTTGTCTGGGGCCAACGTCCTGACTTTC. The chain has TRBV6-5 and TRBJ2-6; D gene ambiguous. CDR3 length: 15 amino acids. Germline-derived CDR1 and CDR2 are MNHEY and SVGAGI. V was trimmed by 6 bases and J by 1 base, leaving 10 bases between them.

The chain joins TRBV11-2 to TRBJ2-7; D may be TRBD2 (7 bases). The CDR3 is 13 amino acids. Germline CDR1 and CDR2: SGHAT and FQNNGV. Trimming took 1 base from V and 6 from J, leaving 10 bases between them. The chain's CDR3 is CASSLGGGGEQYF. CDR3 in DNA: TGTGCCAGCAGCTTAGGGGGGGGCGGCGAGCAGTACTTC.

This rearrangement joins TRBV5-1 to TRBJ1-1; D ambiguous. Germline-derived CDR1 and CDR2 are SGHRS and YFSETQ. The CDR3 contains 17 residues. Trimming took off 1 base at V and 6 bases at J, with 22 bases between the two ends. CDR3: CASSLPVDRSTSAEAFF. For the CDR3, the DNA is TGCGCCAGCAGCTTGCCAGTGGACCGATCCACTTCAGCTGAAGCTTTCTTT.

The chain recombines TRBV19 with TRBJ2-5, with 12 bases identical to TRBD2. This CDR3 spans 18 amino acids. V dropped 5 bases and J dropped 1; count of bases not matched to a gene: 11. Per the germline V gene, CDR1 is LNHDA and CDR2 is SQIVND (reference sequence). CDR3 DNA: TGTGCCAGTAGTCCGCGACTAGCGGGGGCCCCCACCCAAGAGACCCAGTACTTC. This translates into CASSPRLAGAPTQETQYF.

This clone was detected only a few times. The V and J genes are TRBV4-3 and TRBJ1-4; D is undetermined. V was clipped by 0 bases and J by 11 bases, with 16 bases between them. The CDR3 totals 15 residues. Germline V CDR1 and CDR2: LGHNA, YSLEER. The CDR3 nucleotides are TGCGCCAGCAGCCAAGACAGGTTTCCCTTGGATAAACTGTTTTTT. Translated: CASSQDRFPLDKLFF.

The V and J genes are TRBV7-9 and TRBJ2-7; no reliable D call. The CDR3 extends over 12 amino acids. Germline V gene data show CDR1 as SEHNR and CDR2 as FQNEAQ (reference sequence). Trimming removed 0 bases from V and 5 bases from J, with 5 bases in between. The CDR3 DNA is TGTGCCAGCAGCTTAGCGGCCCACGAGCAGTACTTC. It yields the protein CASSLAAHEQYF.

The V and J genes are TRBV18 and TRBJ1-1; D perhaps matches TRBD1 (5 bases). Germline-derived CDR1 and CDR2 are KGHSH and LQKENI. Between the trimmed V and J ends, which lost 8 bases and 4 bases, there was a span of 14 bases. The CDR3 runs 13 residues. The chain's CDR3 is CASQTRGSTEAFF. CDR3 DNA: TGTGCCAGCCAGACAAGGGGATCCACTGAAGCTTTCTTT.

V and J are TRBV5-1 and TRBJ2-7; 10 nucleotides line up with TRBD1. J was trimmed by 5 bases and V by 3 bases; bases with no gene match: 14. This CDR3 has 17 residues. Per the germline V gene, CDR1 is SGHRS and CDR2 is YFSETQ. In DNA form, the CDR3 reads TGCGCCAGCAGCTCGCGGACGGGTAGGACAGGGGGAAACGAGCAGTACTTC. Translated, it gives CASSSRTGRTGGNEQYF.

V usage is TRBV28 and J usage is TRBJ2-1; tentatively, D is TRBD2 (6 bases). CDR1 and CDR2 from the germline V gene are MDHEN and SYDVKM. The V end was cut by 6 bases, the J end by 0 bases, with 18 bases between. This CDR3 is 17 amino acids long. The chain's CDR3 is CASSLGRGSGSYNEQFF. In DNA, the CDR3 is TGTGCCAGCAGCCTGGGACGGGGGTCGGGCTCCTACAATGAGCAGTTCTTC.

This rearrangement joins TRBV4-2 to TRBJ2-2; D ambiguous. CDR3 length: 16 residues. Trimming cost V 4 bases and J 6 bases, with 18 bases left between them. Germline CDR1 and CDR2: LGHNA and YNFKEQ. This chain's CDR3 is CASSLPNPAQAGELFF. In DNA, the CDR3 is TGTGCCAGCAGCCTCCCAAACCCGGCTCAGGCCGGGGAGCTGTTTTTT.

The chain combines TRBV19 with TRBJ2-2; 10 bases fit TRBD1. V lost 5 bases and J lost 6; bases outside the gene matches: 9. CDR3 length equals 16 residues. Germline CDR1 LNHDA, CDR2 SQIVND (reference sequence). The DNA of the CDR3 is TGTGCCAGTAGTCTCCCCGGGACAGGGGACCCCGGGGAGCTGTTTTTT. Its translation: CASSLPGTGDPGELFF.

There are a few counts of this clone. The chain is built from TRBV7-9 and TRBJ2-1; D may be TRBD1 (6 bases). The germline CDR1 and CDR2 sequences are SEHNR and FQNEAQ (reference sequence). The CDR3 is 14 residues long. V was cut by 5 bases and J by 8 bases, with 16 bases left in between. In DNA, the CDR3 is TGTGCCAGCAGCACCCCCCAGGGGCGCGATGAGCAGTTCTTC. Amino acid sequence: CASSTPQGRDEQFF.

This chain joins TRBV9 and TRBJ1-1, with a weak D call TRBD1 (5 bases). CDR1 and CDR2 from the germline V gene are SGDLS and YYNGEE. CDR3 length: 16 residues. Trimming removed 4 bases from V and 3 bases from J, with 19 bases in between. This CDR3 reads CASSLGKRPGDTEAFF. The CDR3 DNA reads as TGTGCCAGCAGCCTAGGTAAGCGGCCGGGGGACACTGAAGCTTTCTTT.

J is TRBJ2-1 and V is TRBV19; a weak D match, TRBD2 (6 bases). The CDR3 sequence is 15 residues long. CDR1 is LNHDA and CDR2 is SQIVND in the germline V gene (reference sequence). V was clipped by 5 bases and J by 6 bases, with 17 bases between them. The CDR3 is CASSPQRVSSNEQFF. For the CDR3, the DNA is TGTGCCAGTAGTCCCCAGCGGGTTAGCAGCAATGAGCAGTTCTTC. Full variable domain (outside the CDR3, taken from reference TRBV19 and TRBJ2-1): DGGITQSPKYLFRKEGQNVTLSCEQNLNHDAMYWYRQDPGQGLRLIYYSQIVNDFQKGDIAEGYSVSREKKESFPLTVTSAQKNPTAFYLCASSPQRVSSNEQFFGPGTRLTVL.

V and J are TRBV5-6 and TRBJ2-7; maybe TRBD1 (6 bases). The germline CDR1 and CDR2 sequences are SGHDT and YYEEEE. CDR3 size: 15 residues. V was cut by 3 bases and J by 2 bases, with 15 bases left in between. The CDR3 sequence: CASSSDRLETYEQYF. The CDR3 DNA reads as TGTGCCAGCAGCTCCGACAGGTTGGAGACCTACGAGCAGTACTTC.

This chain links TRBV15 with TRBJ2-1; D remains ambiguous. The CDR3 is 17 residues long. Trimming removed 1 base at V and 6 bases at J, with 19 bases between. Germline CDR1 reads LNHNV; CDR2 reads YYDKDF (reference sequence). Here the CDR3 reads CATSRVSADGRRNEQFF. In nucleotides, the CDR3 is TGTGCCACCAGCAGAGTAAGCGCCGATGGACGTCGCAATGAGCAGTTCTTC.

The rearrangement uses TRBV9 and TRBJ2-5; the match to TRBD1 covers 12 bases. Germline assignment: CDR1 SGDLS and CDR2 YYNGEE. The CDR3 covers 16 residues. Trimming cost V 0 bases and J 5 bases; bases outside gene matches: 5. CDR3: CASSVGGQGAIETQYF. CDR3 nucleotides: TGTGCCAGCAGCGTAGGGGGACAGGGGGCGATTGAGACCCAGTACTTC.

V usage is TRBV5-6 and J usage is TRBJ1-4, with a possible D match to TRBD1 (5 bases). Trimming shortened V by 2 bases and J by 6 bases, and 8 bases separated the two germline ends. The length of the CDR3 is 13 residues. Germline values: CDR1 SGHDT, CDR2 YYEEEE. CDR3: CASSLRGDEKLFF. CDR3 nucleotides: TGTGCCAGCAGCTTAAGAGGGGATGAAAAACTGTTTTTT.

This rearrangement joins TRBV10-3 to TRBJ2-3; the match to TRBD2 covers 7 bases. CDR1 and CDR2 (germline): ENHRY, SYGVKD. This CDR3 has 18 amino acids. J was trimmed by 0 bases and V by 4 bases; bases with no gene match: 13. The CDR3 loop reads CAISGFRSSSGSTDTQYF. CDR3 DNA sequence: TGTGCCATCAGTGGGTTCCGATCATCTAGCGGTAGCACAGATACGCAGTATTTT.

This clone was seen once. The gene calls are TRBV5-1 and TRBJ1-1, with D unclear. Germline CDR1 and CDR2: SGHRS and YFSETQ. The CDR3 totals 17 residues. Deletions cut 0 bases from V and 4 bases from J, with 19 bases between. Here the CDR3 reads CASSLAARIVPGTEAFF. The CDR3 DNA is TGCGCCAGCAGCTTGGCAGCCAGGATTGTACCGGGCACTGAAGCTTTCTTT.

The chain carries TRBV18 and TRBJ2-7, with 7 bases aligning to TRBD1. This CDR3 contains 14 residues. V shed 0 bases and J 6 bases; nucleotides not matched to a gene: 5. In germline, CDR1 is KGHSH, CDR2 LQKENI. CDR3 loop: CASSPPGDRVEQYF. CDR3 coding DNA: TGTGCCAGCTCACCACCCGGTGACAGGGTCGAGCAGTACTTC.

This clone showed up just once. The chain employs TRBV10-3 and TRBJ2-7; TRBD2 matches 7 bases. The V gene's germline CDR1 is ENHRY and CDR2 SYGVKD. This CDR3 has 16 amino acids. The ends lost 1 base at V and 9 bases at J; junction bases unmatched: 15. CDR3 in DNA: TGTGCCATCAGTGAGTTGGAGGGGAGGGCTGCTTCCGCGCAGTACTTC. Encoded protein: CAISELEGRAASAQYF.

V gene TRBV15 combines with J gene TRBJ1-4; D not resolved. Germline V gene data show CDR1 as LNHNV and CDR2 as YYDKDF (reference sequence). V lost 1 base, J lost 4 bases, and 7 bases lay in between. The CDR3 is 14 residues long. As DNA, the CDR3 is TGTGCCACCAGCAGAGGGCGGGTTAATGAAAAACTGTTTTTT. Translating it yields CATSRGRVNEKLFF.

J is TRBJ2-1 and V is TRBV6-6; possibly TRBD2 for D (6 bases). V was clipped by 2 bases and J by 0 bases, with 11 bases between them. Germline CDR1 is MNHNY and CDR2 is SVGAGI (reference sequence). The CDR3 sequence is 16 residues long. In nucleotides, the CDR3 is TGTGCCAGCAGTTACCTTGCGGGGAGCTCCTACAATGAGCAGTTCTTC. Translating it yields CASSYLAGSSYNEQFF.

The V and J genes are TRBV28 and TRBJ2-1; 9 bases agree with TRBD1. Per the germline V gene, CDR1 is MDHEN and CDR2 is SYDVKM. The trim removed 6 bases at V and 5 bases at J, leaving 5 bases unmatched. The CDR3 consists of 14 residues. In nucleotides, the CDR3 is TGTGCCAGCAGCTGGGACAGGGTAAACAATGAGCAGTTCTTC. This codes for CASSWDRVNNEQFF.

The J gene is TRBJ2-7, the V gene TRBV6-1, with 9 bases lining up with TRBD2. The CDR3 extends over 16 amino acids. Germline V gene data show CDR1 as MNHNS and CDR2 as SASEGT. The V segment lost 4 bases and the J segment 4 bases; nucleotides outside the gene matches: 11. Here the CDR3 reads CASSAGVAGGLYEQYF. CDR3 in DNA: TGTGCCAGCAGTGCAGGCGTGGCGGGAGGGCTTTACGAGCAGTACTTC.

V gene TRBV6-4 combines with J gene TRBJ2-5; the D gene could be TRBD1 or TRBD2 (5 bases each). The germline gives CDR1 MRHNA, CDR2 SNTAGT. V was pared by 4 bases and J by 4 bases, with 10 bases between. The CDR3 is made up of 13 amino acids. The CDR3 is CASSVVRGETQYF. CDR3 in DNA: TGTGCCAGCAGTGTGGTGAGGGGAGAGACCCAGTACTTC.

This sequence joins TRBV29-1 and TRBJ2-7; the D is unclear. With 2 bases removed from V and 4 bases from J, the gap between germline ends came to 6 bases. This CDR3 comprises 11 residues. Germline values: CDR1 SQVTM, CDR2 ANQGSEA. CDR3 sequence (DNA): TGCAGCGTTGAATCAGGTTACGAGCAGTACTTC. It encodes CSVESGYEQYF.

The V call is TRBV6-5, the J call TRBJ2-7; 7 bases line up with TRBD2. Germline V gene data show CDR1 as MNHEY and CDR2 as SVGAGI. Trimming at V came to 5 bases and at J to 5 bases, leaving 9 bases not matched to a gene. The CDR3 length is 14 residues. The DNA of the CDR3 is TGTGCCAGCAGTACCCCGAGGACTAGGGACGAGCAGTACTTC. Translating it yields CASSTPRTRDEQYF.